The 4 T cell receptor beta chains listed next were all sequenced from one sample in a study of shared clonotypes between healthy human individuals. Profiled with immunoSEQ multiplex PCR; TCRdb holds only in-frame clones, not every one. The sample comprises more than 400,000 clones, around 73% of which are singletons, and more than 10% rests with the top ten. The sample was PBMCs. The receptors derive from a woman aged 40 to 55 in good health. Some clones in this sample may be carry-over from other donors' samples.

This clone was counted between two and nine times. The J gene is TRBJ2-7, the V gene TRBV4-2; 8 bases align to TRBD1. J gave up 3 bases and V 0 bases, and 7 bases lay outside the gene matches. The CDR3 contains 16 residues. Germline assignment: CDR1 LGHNA and CDR2 YNFKEQ. This CDR3 is CASSQDTGTGGYEQYF. CDR3 sequence (DNA): TGTGCCAGCAGCCAAGACACCGGGACAGGAGGCTACGAGCAGTACTTC.

This clone was seen only once. V gene TRBV4-1 combines with J gene TRBJ2-1; D is possibly TRBD2 (7 bases). The CDR3 covers 14 residues. Trimming removed 2 bases at V and 6 bases at J, with 11 bases between. In germline, CDR1 is MGHRA, CDR2 YSYEKL. The DNA for the CDR3 is TGCGCCAGCAGCCAAAGGGGGGGAAGCAATGAGCAGTTCTTC. It is translated as CASSQRGGSNEQFF.

This chain uses TRBV5-6 with TRBJ2-3; D remains unclear. V was shortened by 4 bases and J by 2 bases, with 20 bases between the two germline ends. Per germline, CDR1 SGHDT and CDR2 YYEEEE. The CDR3 consists of 17 residues. CDR3 DNA sequence: TGTGCCAGCAGCACACATTCCGGGTCTGTCCTCACAGATACGCAGTATTTT. Protein product: CASSTHSGSVLTDTQYF.

The chain has TRBV4-2 and TRBJ1-5; no clear D. Germline loops: CDR1 LGHNA, CDR2 YNFKEQ. The ends were cut back, 0 bases at V and 0 bases at J, with 12 bases in the middle. CDR3 length: 17 amino acids. The CDR3 sequence: CASSQDTWQNSNQPQHF. DNA for the CDR3: TGTGCCAGCAGCCAAGATACATGGCAGAATAGCAATCAGCCCCAGCATTTT.